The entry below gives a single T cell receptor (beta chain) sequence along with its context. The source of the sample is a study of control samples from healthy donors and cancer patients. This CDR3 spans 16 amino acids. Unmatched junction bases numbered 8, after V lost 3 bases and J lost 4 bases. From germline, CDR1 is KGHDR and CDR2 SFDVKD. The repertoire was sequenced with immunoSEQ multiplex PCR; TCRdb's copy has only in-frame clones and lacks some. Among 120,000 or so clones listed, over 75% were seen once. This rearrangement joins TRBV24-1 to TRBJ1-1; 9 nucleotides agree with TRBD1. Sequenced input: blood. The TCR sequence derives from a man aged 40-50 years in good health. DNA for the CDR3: TGTGCCACCAGTGATCTCGGGGACAGGGATTCCACTGAAGCTTTCTTT. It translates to CATSDLGDRDSTEAFF.